The 15 T cell receptor beta chains in this list originate from one sample, sequenced in a study of CD8 T cells in ankylosing spondylitis. Findings and caveats of the study: A motif in TCR beta, a set of eight highly homologous variants, appeared characteristic of ankylosing spondylitis blood.

Via MiXCR, TCRdb re-called the 5' RACE reads, giving one row per CDR3 protein. Among about 440,000 distinct CDR3 sequences listed, roughly a sixth were seen once. The antigens for these receptors are not known. Specimen: blood, either unsorted or a sorted T cell fraction (not recorded which). The receptors derive from a male donor with ankylosing spondylitis.

The J gene is TRBJ1-6, the V gene TRBV6-1, with D uncertain. The CDR3 covers 14 residues. Trimming cost V 6 bases and J 4 bases, with 10 bases left between them. Germline values: CDR1 MNHNS, CDR2 SASEGT. As DNA, the CDR3 is TGTGCCAGCAGGGACGACACTTATAATTCACCCCTCCACTTT. It translates to CASRDDTYNSPLHF.

In this sample, this clonotype turned up a few times. The gene calls are TRBV15 and TRBJ2-5; 7 positions match TRBD2. Trimming at V came to 2 bases and at J to 4 bases, leaving 7 bases not matched to a gene. CDR3 size: 15 residues. CDR1 is LNHNV, CDR2 YYDKDF, per germline (reference sequence). The CDR3 region has the DNA TGTGCCACCAGCAGATCTGGACTAGATGGAGAGACCCAGTACTTC. It translates to CATSRSGLDGETQYF.

This clonotype was counted a few times. CDR3 sequence: CASSLGWGPTEAFF. CDR3 sequence (DNA): TGTGCCAGCAGCTTAGGTTGGGGACCCACTGAAGCTTTCTTT. The chain recombines TRBV7-2 with TRBJ1-1, with D tentatively TRBD1 (5 bases). Trimming took off 1 base at V and 4 bases at J, with 10 bases between the two ends. The CDR3 is made up of 14 amino acids. Germline lookup yields CDR1 SGHTA and CDR2 FQGNSA. Based on the CDR3 plus reference TRBV7-2 and TRBJ1-1, the full variable domain is GAGVSQSPSNKVTEKGKDVELRCDPISGHTALYWYRQSLGQGLEFLIYFQGNSAPDKSGLPSDRFSAERTGGSVSTLTIQRTQQEDSAVYLCASSLGWGPTEAFFGQGTRLTVV.

The chain couples TRBV14 to TRBJ2-7; TRBD1 aligns across 7 bases. The CDR3 is made up of 12 amino acids. Germline CDR1 reads SGHDN; CDR2 reads FVKESK. V was pared by 3 bases and J by 9 bases, with 5 bases of the junction left unmatched. CDR3: CASSQGTAGQYF. CDR3 sequence (DNA): TGTGCCAGCAGCCAGGGGACAGCAGGGCAGTACTTC.

This clonotype was detected many times. The chain uses TRBV29-1 and TRBJ2-1, with D possibly TRBD1 on 6 matching bases. V dropped 4 bases and J dropped 3 bases, with 16 bases sitting between them. The CDR3 totals 15 residues. Germline V gene lookup returns CDR1 SQVTM and CDR2 ANQGSEA. The CDR3 nucleotides are TGCAGCGTTGGAACAGGGAAGACGGTCTACAATGAGCAGTTCTTC. This encodes CSVGTGKTVYNEQFF.

This clonotype was seen a few times. V gene TRBV9 combines with J gene TRBJ1-1, with D perhaps TRBD1 (5 bases). Germline V lookup: CDR1 SGDLS, CDR2 YYNGEE. Trimming took off 3 bases at V and 4 bases at J, with 16 bases between the two ends. The CDR3 spans 15 residues. CDR3 in amino acids: CASSGEWGISTEAFF. CDR3 nucleotides: TGTGCCAGCAGCGGAGAGTGGGGGATAAGCACTGAAGCTTTCTTT.

This clonotype was seen a handful of times. V and J are TRBV7-9 and TRBJ2-5; D gene unclear. Deletions cut 3 bases from V and 4 bases from J, with 12 bases between. Per germline, CDR1 SEHNR and CDR2 FQNEAQ (reference sequence). The CDR3 is 14 residues long. In DNA, the CDR3 is TGTGCCAGCAGCTTCCACGGGTCCGGAGAGACCCAGTACTTC. Amino acids: CASSFHGSGETQYF.

The sample holds a few counts of this clonotype. This chain links TRBV28 with TRBJ2-1, with 9 bases fitting TRBD2. V shed 2 bases and J 6 bases; nucleotides not matched to a gene: 5. Germline V gives CDR1 MDHEN, CDR2 SYDVKM. CDR3 length: 15 residues. The CDR3 here is CASSLPGLASNEQFF. The CDR3 DNA sequence: TGTGCCAGCAGTTTACCGGGACTAGCTTCCAATGAGCAGTTCTTC.

This clonotype was seen a handful of times. This chain joins TRBV4-1 and TRBJ1-5, with unresolved D. Deletions cut 0 bases from V and 6 bases from J, with 6 bases between. Germline V gene sequence: CDR1 MGHRA, CDR2 YSYEKL. This CDR3 comprises 13 residues. The CDR3 bases are TGCGCCAGCAGCCAAGAGAGGACTCAGCCCCAGCATTTT. Protein product: CASSQERTQPQHF.

The chain joins TRBV21-1 to TRBJ2-5. TRBV21-1 is annotated as a pseudogene. The CDR3 extends over 14 amino acids. CDR3 nucleotide sequence: TGTGCCAGCAGCAATCGCGGCAGCCAAGAGACCCAGTACTTC. Its protein product is CASSNRGSQETQYF.

The V gene is TRBV18, the J gene TRBJ1-2; D unclear. V was shortened by 2 bases and J by 2 bases, with 6 bases between the two germline ends. Germline values: CDR1 KGHSH, CDR2 LQKENI. CDR3 length: 13 residues. The CDR3 here is CASSPDKNYGYTF. For the CDR3, the DNA is TGTGCCAGCTCACCAGACAAGAACTATGGCTACACCTTC.

The rearrangement joins TRBV7-8 to TRBJ1-6; D ambiguous. Per the germline V gene, CDR1 is SGHVS and CDR2 is FQNEAQ. Between the trimmed V and J ends, which lost 5 bases and 10 bases, there was a span of 18 bases. The CDR3 has 15 amino acids. The CDR3 spells CASSLGLWELSPLHF. CDR3 bases: TGTGCCAGCAGCCTTGGACTCTGGGAGTTATCACCCCTCCACTTT.

This clonotype appeared a few times. The chain employs TRBV20-1 and TRBJ2-2, with D possibly TRBD1 on 6 matching bases. The CDR3 is made up of 15 amino acids. V was cut by 5 bases and J by 0 bases, with 13 bases left in between. Per germline, CDR1 DFQATT and CDR2 SNEGSKA (reference sequence). The CDR3: CSAPRGGSNTGELFF. CDR3 nucleotide sequence: TGCAGTGCTCCCCGAGGGGGATCGAACACCGGGGAGCTGTTTTTT.

This chain uses TRBV20-1 with TRBJ2-7; 8 bases are a match to TRBD1. This CDR3 is 14 amino acids long. V trimming: 3 bases; J trimming: 1 base; junction bases outside the gene matches: 5. Germline values: CDR1 DFQATT, CDR2 SNEGSKA (reference sequence). CDR3: CSARLQGGSYEQYF. The DNA for the CDR3 is TGCAGTGCTAGGTTACAGGGGGGATCCTACGAGCAGTACTTC.

This clonotype appeared many times. The gene calls are TRBV7-7 and TRBJ2-7; D is unresolved. This CDR3 contains 15 residues. With 2 bases removed from V and 5 bases from J, the gap between germline ends came to 16 bases. Germline CDR1 SSHAT, CDR2 FNYEAQ (reference sequence). The CDR3 sequence: CASSLFRIDSHEQYF. CDR3 nucleotide sequence: TGTGCCAGCAGCTTATTCCGAATAGATAGCCACGAGCAGTACTTC.